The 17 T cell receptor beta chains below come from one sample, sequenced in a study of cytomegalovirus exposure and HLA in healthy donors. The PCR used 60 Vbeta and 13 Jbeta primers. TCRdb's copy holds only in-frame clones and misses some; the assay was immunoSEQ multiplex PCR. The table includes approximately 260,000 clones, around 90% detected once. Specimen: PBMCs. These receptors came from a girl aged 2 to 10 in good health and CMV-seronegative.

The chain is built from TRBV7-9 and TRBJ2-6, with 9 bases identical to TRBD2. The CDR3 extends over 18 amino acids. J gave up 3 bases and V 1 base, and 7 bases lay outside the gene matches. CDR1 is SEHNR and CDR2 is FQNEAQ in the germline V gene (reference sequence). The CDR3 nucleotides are TGTGCCAGCAGCTTAGTACCTAGCGGGATTGGTGGGGCCAACGTCCTGACTTTC. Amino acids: CASSLVPSGIGGANVLTF.

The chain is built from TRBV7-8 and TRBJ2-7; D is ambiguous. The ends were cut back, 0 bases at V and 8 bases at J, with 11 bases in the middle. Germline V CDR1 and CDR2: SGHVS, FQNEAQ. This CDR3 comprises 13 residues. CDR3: CASSLAGSVQQYF. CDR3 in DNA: TGTGCCAGCAGCTTAGCGGGCTCCGTCCAGCAGTACTTC.

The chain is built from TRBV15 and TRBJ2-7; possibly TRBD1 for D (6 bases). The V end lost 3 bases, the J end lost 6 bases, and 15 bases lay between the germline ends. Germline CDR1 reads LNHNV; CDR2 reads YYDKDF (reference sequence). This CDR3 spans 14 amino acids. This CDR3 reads CATSRDSGLVEQYF. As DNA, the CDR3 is TGTGCCACCAGCAGGGACAGTGGGTTGGTCGAGCAGTACTTC.

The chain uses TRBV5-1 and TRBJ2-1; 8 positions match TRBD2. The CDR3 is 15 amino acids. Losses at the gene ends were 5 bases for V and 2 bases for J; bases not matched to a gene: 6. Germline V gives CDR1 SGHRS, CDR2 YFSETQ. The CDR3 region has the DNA TGCGCCAGCAGTACGGGACTAGTCACCTACAATGAGCAGTTCTTC. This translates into CASSTGLVTYNEQFF.

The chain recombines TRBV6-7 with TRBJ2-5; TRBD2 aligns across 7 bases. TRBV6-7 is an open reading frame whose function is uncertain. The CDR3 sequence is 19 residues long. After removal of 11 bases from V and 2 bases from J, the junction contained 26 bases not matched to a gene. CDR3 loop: CALGGPPPGLSLIQETQYF. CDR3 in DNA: TGTGCCCTAGGAGGACCGCCACCGGGACTATCGTTAATTCAAGAGACCCAGTACTTC.

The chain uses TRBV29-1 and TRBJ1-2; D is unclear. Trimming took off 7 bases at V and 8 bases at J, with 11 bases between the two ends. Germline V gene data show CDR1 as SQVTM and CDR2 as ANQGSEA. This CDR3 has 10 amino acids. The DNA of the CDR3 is TGCAGCGCCACTTTTCGGGGCTACACCTTC. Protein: CSATFRGYTF.

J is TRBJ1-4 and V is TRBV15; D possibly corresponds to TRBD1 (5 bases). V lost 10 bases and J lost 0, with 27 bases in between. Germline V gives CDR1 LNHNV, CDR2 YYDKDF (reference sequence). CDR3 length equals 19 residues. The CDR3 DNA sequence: TGTGCCATCCTGAAAACCGGGCCCTCAAAAGGGGCAACTAATGAAAAACTGTTTTTT. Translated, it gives CAILKTGPSKGATNEKLFF.

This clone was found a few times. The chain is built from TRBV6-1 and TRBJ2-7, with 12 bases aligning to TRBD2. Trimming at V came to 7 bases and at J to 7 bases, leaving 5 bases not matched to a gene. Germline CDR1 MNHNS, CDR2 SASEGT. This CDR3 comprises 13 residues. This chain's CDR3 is CASMASGRGEQYF. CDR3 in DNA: TGTGCCAGCATGGCTAGCGGGAGGGGAGAGCAGTACTTC.

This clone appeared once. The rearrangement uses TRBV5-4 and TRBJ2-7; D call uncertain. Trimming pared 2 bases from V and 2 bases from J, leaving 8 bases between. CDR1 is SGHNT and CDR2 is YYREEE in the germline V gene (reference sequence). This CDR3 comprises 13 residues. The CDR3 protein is CASSFPETYEQYF. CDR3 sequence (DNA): TGTGCCAGCAGCTTCCCAGAAACCTACGAGCAGTACTTC.

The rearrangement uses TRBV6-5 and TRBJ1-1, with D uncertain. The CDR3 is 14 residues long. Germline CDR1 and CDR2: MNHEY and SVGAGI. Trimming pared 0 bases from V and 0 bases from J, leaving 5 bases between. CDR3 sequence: CASSYSRLNTEAFF. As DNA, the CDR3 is TGTGCCAGCAGTTACTCGAGGTTGAACACTGAAGCTTTCTTT.

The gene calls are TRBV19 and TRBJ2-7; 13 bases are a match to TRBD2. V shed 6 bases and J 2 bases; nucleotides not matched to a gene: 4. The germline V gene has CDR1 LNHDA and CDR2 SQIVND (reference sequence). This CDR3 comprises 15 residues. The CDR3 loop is CASSGTSGKTYEQYF. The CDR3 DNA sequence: TGTGCCAGTAGCGGGACTAGCGGGAAAACCTACGAGCAGTACTTC.

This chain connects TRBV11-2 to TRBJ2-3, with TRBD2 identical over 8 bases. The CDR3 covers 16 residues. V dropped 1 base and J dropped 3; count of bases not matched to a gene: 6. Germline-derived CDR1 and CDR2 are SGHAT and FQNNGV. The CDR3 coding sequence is TGTGCCAGCAGCTTAGGCGGGGGGAGCGGGACAGATACGCAGTATTTT. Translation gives CASSLGGGSGTDTQYF.

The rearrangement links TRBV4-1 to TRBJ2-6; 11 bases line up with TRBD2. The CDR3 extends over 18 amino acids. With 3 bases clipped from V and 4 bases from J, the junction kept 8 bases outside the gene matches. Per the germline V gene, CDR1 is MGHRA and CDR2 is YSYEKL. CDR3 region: CASSHRLAGQKGANVLTF. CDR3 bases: TGCGCCAGCAGCCACCGACTAGCGGGACAGAAAGGGGCCAACGTCCTGACTTTC.

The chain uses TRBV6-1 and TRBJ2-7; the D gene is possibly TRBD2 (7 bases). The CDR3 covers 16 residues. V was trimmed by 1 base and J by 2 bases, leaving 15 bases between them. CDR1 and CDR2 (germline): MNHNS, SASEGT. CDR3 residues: CASSEVLGGPPYEQYF. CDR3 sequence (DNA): TGTGCCAGCAGTGAAGTCCTCGGGGGGCCACCCTACGAGCAGTACTTC.

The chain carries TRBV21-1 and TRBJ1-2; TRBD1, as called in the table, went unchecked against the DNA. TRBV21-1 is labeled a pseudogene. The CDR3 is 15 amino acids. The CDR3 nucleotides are TGTGCCAGCAGCCTACGGGACAGGGGAGGGTATGGCTACACCTTC. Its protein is CASSLRDRGGYGYTF.

The DNA of the CDR3 is TGCAGCGTTGAGAGGGGGAGCCATGAGCAGTTCTTC. Its translation: CSVERGSHEQFF. This chain uses TRBV29-1 with TRBJ2-1, with D possibly matching TRBD1 (6 bases). The CDR3 covers 12 residues. Trimming took off 3 bases at V and 8 bases at J, with 11 bases between the two ends. Germline CDR1 is SQVTM and CDR2 is ANQGSEA.

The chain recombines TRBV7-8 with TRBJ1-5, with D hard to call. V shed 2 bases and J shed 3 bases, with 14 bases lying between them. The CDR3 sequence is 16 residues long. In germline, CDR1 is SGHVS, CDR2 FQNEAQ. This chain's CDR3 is CASSLNSGFDNQPQHF. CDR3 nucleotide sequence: TGTGCCAGCAGCTTAAACTCGGGGTTCGACAATCAGCCCCAGCATTTT.